Each of the 18 T cell receptor beta chains below was sequenced from the same sample in a study of prognosis after radiotherapy for stage I lung cancer. Multiplex PCR, run in two rounds, amplified TCR beta CDR3 from genomic DNA. Every TRBV and TRBJ gene had its own specific primer in first-round PCR. Each CDR3 protein is one row after TCRdb ran MiXCR on the multiplex PCR reads. This table has nearly 25,000 distinct CDR3 sequences, about two fifths appearing once. The material sequenced was PBMCs, taken before or after stereotactic body radiation therapy (not recorded which). Receptor source: a donor over 45 with non-small cell lung cancer.

V and J are TRBV20-1 and TRBJ2-7, with 10 nucleotides matching TRBD1. V dropped 3 bases and J dropped 3; count of bases not matched to a gene: 17. The CDR3 consists of 18 residues. The germline V gene has CDR1 DFQATT and CDR2 SNEGSKA (reference sequence). This CDR3 reads CSASLPGWTGGPLYEQYF. In nucleotides, the CDR3 is TGCAGTGCTAGTCTTCCTGGGTGGACAGGGGGTCCTCTCTACGAGCAGTACTTC.

In DNA form, the CDR3 reads TGTGCCAGCACCAAATCAGGGCGGCGAGATTGCACTGAAGCTTTCTTT. Its translation: CASTKSGRRDCTEAFF. V gene TRBV12-3 or TRBV12-4 combines with J gene TRBJ1-1, with a weak D call TRBD1 (5 bases). This CDR3 has 16 amino acids. V was cut by 7 bases and J by 4 bases, with 22 bases left in between.

The table lists this clonotype with many counts. The chain combines TRBV20-1 with TRBJ2-1, with TRBD2 identical over 10 bases. The V gene's germline CDR1 is DFQATT and CDR2 SNEGSKA (reference sequence). This CDR3 is 15 amino acids long. With 6 bases clipped from V and 8 bases from J, the junction kept 13 bases outside the gene matches. The CDR3 loop reads CSAGMSGRGKDEQFF. The CDR3 nucleotides are TGCAGTGCGGGAATGAGCGGGAGGGGAAAAGATGAGCAGTTCTTC.

In its sample, this clonotype ranks as medium-sized (0.01 to 0.1%). The J gene is TRBJ2-7, the V gene TRBV2; D not certain. This CDR3 has 10 amino acids. Germline V gene lookup returns CDR1 SNHLY and CDR2 FYNNEI. Trimming shortened V by 7 bases and J by 6 bases, and 7 bases separated the two germline ends. Here the CDR3 DNA reads TGTGCCAGCACAGCCCTCGAGCAGTACTTC. This sequence encodes CASTALEQYF. The variable domain in full, completed from reference TRBV2 and TRBJ2-7, reads EPEVTQTPSHQVTQMGQEVILRCVPISNHLYFYWYRQILGQKVEFLVSFYNNEISEKSEIFDDQFSVERPDGSNFTLKIRSTKLEDSAMYFCASTALEQYFGPGTRLTVT.

By share, this clonotype counts as medium-sized. V gene TRBV6-1 combines with J gene TRBJ1-6; TRBD1 agrees at 7 bases. This CDR3 region has 16 residues. Germline assignment: CDR1 MNHNS and CDR2 SASEGT. Trimming took 1 base from V and 7 from J; bases not matched to a gene: 7. In DNA, the CDR3 is TGTGCCAGCAGTGAAGGGGCAGGGGGTGGGAATTCACCCCTCCACTTT. Its translation is CASSEGAGGGNSPLHF.

In its sample, this clonotype was seen many times. The chain employs TRBV12-3 or TRBV12-4 and TRBJ2-3; no clear D gene. The ends were cut back, 4 bases at V and 2 bases at J, with 10 bases in the middle. This CDR3 has 14 amino acids. CDR3: CASSSDWLTDTQYF. DNA for the CDR3: TGTGCCAGCAGTTCGGATTGGCTCACAGATACGCAGTATTTT.

This clonotype is labeled medium-sized. The chain recombines TRBV7-2 with TRBJ1-3; D not resolved. CDR1 is SGHTA, CDR2 FQGNSA, per germline. Trimming removed 1 base at V and 4 bases at J, with 8 bases between. This CDR3 is 14 amino acids long. The CDR3 region is CASSLGGAGNTIYF. In DNA form, the CDR3 reads TGTGCCAGCAGCTTAGGGGGAGCCGGAAACACCATATATTTT.

This clonotype was counted many times. The V and J genes are TRBV2 and TRBJ2-7, with TRBD1 as a possible D gene (6 bases). The CDR3 runs 10 residues. Trimming took 5 bases from V and 12 from J, leaving 11 bases between them. Germline-derived CDR1 and CDR2 are SNHLY and FYNNEI. This CDR3 is CASSIQGLYF. The CDR3 region has the DNA TGTGCCAGCAGTATACAGGGATTGTACTTC.

For this clonotype: The junction shows a germline mismatch at one end, possibly a read error. V gene TRBV20-1 combines with J gene TRBJ2-7, with TRBD1 identical over 8 bases. This CDR3 is 14 amino acids long. The germline gives CDR1 DFQATT, CDR2 SNEGSKA (reference sequence). In nucleotides, the CDR3 is TGCAGTGCTATCCCCGGGACAGGCGTCTACGAGCAGTATTTC. This codes for CSAIPGTGVYEQYF.

In this sample, this clonotype is medium-sized. V is TRBV20-1 and J is TRBJ1-2, with D possibly matching TRBD1 (6 bases). This CDR3 has 12 amino acids. The V end was cut by 3 bases, the J end by 4 bases, with 9 bases between. Per germline, CDR1 DFQATT and CDR2 SNEGSKA (reference sequence). DNA of the CDR3: TGCAGTGCTAGGAGGGGGGGCTATGGCTACACCTTC. Translation: CSARRGGYGYTF.

This clonotype was found many times. The chain joins TRBV10-3 to TRBJ2-5; D could derive from TRBD1 or TRBD2 (6 bases each). The CDR3 covers 17 residues. CDR1 and CDR2 (germline): ENHRY, SYGVKD. Trimming stripped 6 bases from V and 0 bases from J, with 20 bases between. The CDR3 DNA reads as TGTGCCATCAGGCCTGCTGGGGGGCTTGGTGACCAAGAGACCCAGTACTTC. Protein sequence: CAIRPAGGLGDQETQYF.

Of note for this clonotype: Its ends do not fully match the called genes, so a read error is possible. The V call is TRBV2, the J call TRBJ2-7, with 8 positions matching TRBD1. The CDR3 is 14 amino acids. CDR1 and CDR2 (germline): SNHLY, FYNNEI. In nucleotides, the CDR3 is TGTGCCAGCAGAGACGGGACAGGTGTCTACGAGCAGTGCTTC. Translation gives CASRDGTGVYEQCF.

Many counts were recorded for this clonotype. The CDR3, as DNA: TGTGCCAGCAGCTTAGAGGGGGGGACTGATACGCAGTATTTT. This codes for CASSLEGGTDTQYF. V gene TRBV11-2 combines with J gene TRBJ2-3; 7 bases match TRBD2. The CDR3 spans 14 residues. After removal of 0 bases from V and 6 bases from J, the junction contained 3 bases not matched to a gene. Germline V gene sequence: CDR1 SGHAT, CDR2 FQNNGV.

For this clonotype: The junction departs from the called germline gene at one end, perhaps through a read error. This sequence joins TRBV19 and TRBJ2-7; a possible D gene is TRBD2 (5 bases). The CDR3 has 15 amino acids. Germline CDR1 and CDR2: LNHDA and SQIVND (reference sequence). In DNA form, the CDR3 reads TGTGCCAGTAGTGTTGGTCCCCTGGAGGTAAACGAGAAGTACTTC. Translated, it gives CASSVGPLEVNEKYF.

This clonotype was counted at least ten times. A clone one base away is much larger, so this may be a read error. The chain uses TRBV28 and TRBJ2-1; D is unresolved. V lost 2 bases and J 9 bases, leaving 20 bases between the germline ends. Germline V CDR1 and CDR2: MDHEN, SYDVKM. The CDR3 covers 16 residues. CDR3 nucleotide sequence: TGTGCCAGCAGTTTACCAGTCGTCGAGAGTTTTAGTGAGCAGTTCTTC. Amino acid sequence: CASSLPVVESFSEQFF.

This chain links TRBV3-1 with TRBJ2-3; D gene ambiguous. Germline loops: CDR1 LGHDT, CDR2 YNNKEL (reference sequence). Trimming stripped 1 base from V and 1 base from J, with 9 bases between. CDR3 length equals 15 residues. CDR3 sequence: CASSQGGLGTDTQYF. The CDR3 DNA is TGTGCCAGCAGCCAAGGCGGCCTCGGCACAGATACGCAGTATTTT.

V usage is TRBV6-1 and J usage is TRBJ1-1; unclear D gene. The CDR3 loop spans 14 amino acids. V was shortened by 6 bases and J by 3 bases, with 14 bases between the two germline ends. Looked up from germline, CDR1 is MNHNS and CDR2 is SASEGT. CDR3 loop: CASRLSPQDTEAFF. Written as DNA, the CDR3 is TGTGCCAGCAGGCTGAGCCCCCAGGACACTGAAGCTTTCTTT.

By sample fraction, this clonotype is medium-sized. This chain links TRBV20-1 with TRBJ2-3, with D perhaps matching TRBD2 (6 bases). Germline V gene sequence: CDR1 DFQATT, CDR2 SNEGSKA (reference sequence). V was pared by 3 bases and J by 2 bases, with 15 bases between. The CDR3 sequence is 15 residues long. The CDR3 DNA follows: TGCAGTGCTAGCGACGCGGGACTTATCACAGATACGCAGTATTTT. Its translation is CSASDAGLITDTQYF.